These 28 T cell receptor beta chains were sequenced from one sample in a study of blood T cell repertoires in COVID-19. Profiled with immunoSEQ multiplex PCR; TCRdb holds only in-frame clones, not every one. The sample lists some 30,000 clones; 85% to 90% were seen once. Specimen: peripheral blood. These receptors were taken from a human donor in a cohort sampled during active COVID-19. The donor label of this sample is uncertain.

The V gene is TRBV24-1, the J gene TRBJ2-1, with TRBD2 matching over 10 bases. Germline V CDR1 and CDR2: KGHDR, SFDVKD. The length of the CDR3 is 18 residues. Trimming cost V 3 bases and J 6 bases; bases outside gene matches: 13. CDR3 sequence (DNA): TGTGCCACCAGTGATCCCGGACTAGCGGACGCCTCCGGCAATGAGCAGTTCTTC. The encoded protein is CATSDPGLADASGNEQFF.

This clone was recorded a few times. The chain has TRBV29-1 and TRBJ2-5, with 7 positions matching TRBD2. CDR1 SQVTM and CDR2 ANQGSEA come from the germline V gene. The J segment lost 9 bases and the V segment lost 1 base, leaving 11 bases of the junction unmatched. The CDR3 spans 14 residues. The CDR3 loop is CSVEATGLSGAQYF. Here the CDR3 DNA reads TGCAGCGTTGAAGCGACCGGACTCAGCGGGGCCCAGTACTTC.

This CDR3 is CASSLGRERTGELFF. CDR3 in DNA: TGCGCCAGCAGCTTAGGGCGGGAGAGGACCGGGGAGCTGTTTTTT. The V call is TRBV5-1, the J call TRBJ2-2; TRBD2 matches at 7 bases. V shed 2 bases, J shed 5 bases, and the junction held 6 bases outside the gene matches. This CDR3 is built from 15 residues. The germline V gene encodes CDR1 SGHRS and CDR2 YFSETQ.

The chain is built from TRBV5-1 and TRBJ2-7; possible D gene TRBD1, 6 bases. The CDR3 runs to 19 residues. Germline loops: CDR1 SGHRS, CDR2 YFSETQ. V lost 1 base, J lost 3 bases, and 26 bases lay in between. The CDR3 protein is CASSLNQVGSGQPVYEQYF. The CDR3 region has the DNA TGCGCCAGCAGCTTGAATCAGGTTGGTTCCGGACAGCCCGTCTACGAGCAGTACTTC.

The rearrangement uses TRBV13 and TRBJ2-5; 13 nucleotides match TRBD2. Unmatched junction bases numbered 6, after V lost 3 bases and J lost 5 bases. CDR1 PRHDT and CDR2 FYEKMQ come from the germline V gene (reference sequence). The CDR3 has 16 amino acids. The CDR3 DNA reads TGTGCCAGCAGCTTTTGGACTAGCGGGAGTGTTGAGACCCAGTACTTC. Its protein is CASSFWTSGSVETQYF.

DNA for the CDR3: TGTGCCAGCAGGCTGATTGAGGGAAACGATGATAACTATGGCTACACCTTC. Its protein is CASRLIEGNDDNYGYTF. V and J are TRBV28 and TRBJ1-2; no clear D. CDR3 length equals 17 residues. Trimming took off 6 bases at V and 1 base at J, with 21 bases between the two ends. Germline CDR1 MDHEN, CDR2 SYDVKM.

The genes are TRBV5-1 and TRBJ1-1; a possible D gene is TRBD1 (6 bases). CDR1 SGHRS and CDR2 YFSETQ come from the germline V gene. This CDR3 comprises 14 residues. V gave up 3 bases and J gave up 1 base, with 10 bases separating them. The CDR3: CASSSDRPNTEAFF. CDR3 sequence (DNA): TGCGCCAGCAGCTCCGACAGGCCGAACACTGAAGCTTTCTTT. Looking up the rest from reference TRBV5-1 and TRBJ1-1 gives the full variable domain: KAGVTQTPRYLIKTRGQQVTLSCSPISGHRSVSWYQQTPGQGLQFLFEYFSETQRNKGNFPGRFSGRQFSNSRSEMNVSTLELGDSALYLCASSSDRPNTEAFFGQGTRLTVV.

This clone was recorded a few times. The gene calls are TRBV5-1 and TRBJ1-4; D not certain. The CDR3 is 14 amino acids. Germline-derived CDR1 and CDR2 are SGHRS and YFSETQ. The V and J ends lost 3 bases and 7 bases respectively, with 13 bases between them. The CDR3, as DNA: TGCGCCAGCAGCTCCGGGAGGGCAAGTGAAAAACTGTTTTTT. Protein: CASSSGRASEKLFF.

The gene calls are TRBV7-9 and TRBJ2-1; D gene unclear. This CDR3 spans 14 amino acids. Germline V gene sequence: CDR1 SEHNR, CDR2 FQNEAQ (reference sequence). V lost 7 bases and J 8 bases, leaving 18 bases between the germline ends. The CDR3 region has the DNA TGTGCCAGCATTCCCCCCCCAGTTTCACATGAGCAGTTCTTC. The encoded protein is CASIPPPVSHEQFF.

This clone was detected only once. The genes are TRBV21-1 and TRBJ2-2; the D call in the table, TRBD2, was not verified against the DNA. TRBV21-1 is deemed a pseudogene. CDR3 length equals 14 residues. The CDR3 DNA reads TGTGCCAGCAGCAAACCGGGTAGTGAACCGGGTCCGTTTTTT. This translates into CASSKPGSEPGPFF.

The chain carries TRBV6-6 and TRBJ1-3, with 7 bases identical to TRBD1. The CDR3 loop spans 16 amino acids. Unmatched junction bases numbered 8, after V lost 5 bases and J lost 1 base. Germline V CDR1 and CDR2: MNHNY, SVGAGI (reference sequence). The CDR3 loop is CASSPSGQRSGNTIYF. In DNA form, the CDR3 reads TGTGCCAGCAGTCCTTCGGGACAGAGGTCTGGAAACACCATATATTTT.

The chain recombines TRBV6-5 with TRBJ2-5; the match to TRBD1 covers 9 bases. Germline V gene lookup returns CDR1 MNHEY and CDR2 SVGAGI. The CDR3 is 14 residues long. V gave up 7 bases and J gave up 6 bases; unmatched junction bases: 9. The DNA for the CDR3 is TGTGCCAGCAACCCTGGACAGGGGACAAAGACCCAGTACTTC. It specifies CASNPGQGTKTQYF.

The CDR3 coding sequence is TGTGCCAGCAGCCGTAGCGGCTACGAGCAGTACTTC. Amino acids: CASSRSGYEQYF. The V call is TRBV28, the J call TRBJ2-7; D might be TRBD2 (6 bases). V dropped 6 bases and J dropped 3 bases, with 9 bases sitting between them. This CDR3 has 12 residues. Germline CDR1 reads MDHEN; CDR2 reads SYDVKM.

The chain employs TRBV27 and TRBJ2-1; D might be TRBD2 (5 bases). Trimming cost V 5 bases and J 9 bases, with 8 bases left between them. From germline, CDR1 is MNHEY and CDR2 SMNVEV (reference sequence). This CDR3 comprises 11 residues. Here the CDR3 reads CASSGGSEQFF. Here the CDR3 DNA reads TGTGCCAGCAGTGGAGGTTCTGAGCAGTTCTTC.

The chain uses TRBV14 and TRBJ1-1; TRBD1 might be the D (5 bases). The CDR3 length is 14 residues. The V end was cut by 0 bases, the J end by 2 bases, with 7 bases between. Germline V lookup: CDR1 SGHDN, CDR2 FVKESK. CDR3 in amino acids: CASSQDWGNTEAFF. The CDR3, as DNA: TGTGCCAGCAGCCAAGATTGGGGCAACACTGAAGCTTTCTTT.

The CDR3, as DNA: TGCGCCAGCAGCCTCGCGGGGGGGTTGAGCTCCTACGAGCAGTACTTC. Translation gives CASSLAGGLSSYEQYF. The gene calls are TRBV4-1 and TRBJ2-7; 9 bases line up with TRBD2. V lost 4 bases to trimming and J lost 0 bases; unmatched junction nucleotides: 7. The CDR3 contains 16 residues. Germline V lookup: CDR1 MGHRA, CDR2 YSYEKL.

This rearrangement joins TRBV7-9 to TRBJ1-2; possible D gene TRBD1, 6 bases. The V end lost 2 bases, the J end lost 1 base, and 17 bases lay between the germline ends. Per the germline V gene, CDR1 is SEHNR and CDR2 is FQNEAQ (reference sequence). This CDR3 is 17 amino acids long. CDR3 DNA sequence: TGTGCCAGCAGCTTATCGGCAGGGGCCCCCATTAACTATGGCTACACCTTC. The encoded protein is CASSLSAGAPINYGYTF. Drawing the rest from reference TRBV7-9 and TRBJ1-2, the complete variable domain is DTGVSQNPRHKITKRGQNVTFRCDPISEHNRLYWYRQTLGQGPEFLTYFQNEAQLEKSRLLSDRFSAERPKGSFSTLEIQRTEQGDSAMYLCASSLSAGAPINYGYTFGSGTRLTVV.

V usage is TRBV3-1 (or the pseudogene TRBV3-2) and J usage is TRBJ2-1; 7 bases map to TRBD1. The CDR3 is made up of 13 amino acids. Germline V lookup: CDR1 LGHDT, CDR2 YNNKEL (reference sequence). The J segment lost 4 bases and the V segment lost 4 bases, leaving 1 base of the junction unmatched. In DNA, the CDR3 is TGTGCCAGCAGCCCGACAGGGTACAATGAGCAGTTCTTC. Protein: CASSPTGYNEQFF.

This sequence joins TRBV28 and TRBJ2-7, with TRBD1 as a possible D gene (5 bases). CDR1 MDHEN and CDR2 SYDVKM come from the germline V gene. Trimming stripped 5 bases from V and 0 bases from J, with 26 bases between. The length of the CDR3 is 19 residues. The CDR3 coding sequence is TGTGCCAGCAGTCCGAACCTTCAGGGTCCGCTAACCGTCTCCTACGAGCAGTACTTC. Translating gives CASSPNLQGPLTVSYEQYF.

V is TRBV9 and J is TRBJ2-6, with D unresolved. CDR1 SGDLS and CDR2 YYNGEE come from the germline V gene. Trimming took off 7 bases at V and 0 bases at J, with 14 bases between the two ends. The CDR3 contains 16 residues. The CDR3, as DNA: TGTGCCAGCGCCCCCCTCCTCTACTCTGGGGCCAACGTCCTGACTTTC. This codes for CASAPLLYSGANVLTF.

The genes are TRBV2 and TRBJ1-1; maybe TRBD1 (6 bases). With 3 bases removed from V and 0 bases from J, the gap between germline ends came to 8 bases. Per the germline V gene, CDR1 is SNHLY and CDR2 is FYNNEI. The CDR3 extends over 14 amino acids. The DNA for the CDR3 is TGTGCCAGCAGTGAGCAGGGGATGAACACTGAAGCTTTCTTT. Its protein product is CASSEQGMNTEAFF.

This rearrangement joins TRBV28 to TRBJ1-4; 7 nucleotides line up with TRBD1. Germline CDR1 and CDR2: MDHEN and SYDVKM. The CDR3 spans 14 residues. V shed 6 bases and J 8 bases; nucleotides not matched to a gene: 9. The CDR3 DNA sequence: TGTGCCAGCAGCCGAGACGTCAGGGGGGAAAAACTGTTTTTT. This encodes CASSRDVRGEKLFF.

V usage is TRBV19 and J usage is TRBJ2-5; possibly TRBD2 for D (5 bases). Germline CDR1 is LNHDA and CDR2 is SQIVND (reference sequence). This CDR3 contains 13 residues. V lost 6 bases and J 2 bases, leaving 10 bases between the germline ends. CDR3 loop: CASSPGLQETQYF. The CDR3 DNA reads TGTGCCAGTAGCCCCGGACTTCAAGAGACCCAGTACTTC.

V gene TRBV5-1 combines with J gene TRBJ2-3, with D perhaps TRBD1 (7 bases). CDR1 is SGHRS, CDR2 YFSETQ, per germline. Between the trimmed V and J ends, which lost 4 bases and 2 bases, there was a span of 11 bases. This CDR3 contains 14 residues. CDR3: CASSQGGHTDTQYF. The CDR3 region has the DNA TGCGCCAGCAGCCAGGGGGGACACACAGATACGCAGTATTTT. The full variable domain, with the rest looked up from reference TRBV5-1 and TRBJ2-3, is KAGVTQTPRYLIKTRGQQVTLSCSPISGHRSVSWYQQTPGQGLQFLFEYFSETQRNKGNFPGRFSGRQFSNSRSEMNVSTLELGDSALYLCASSQGGHTDTQYFGPGTRLTVL.

The CDR3 reads CASSLRAGRNEQFF. The CDR3 DNA sequence: TGTGCCAGCAGCTTAAGGGCAGGGAGGAATGAGCAGTTCTTC. The J gene is TRBJ2-1, the V gene TRBV7-2, with D maybe TRBD2 (6 bases). The CDR3 runs to 14 residues. V lost 2 bases and J 7 bases, leaving 12 bases between the germline ends. Germline loops: CDR1 SGHTA, CDR2 FQGNSA.

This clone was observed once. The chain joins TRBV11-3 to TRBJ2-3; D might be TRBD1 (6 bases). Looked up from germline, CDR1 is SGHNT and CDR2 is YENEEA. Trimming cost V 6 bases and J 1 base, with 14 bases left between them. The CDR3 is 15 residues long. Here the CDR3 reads CASRPRDKGTDTQYF. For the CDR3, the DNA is TGTGCCAGCAGACCGAGGGACAAAGGCACAGATACGCAGTATTTT.

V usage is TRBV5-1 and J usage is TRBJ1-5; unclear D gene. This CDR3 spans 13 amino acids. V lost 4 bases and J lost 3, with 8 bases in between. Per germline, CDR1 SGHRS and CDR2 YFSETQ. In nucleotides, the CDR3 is TGCGCCAGCAGCATGGGAGCCAATCAGCCCCAGCATTTT. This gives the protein CASSMGANQPQHF.

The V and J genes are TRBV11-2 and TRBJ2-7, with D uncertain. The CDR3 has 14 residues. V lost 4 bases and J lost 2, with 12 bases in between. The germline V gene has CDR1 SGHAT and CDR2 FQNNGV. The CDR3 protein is CASSSDFETYEQYF. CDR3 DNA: TGTGCCAGCAGCTCCGACTTCGAAACCTACGAGCAGTACTTC.